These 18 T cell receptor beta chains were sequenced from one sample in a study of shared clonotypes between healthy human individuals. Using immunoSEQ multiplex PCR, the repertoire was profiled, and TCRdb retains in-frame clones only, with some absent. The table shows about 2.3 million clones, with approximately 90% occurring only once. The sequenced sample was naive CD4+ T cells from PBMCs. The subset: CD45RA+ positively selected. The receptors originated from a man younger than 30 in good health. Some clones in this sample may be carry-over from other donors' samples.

The CDR3 sequence: CATVVGGVGYEQYF. DNA of the CDR3: TGTGCCACCGTCGTCGGGGGAGTAGGCTACGAGCAGTACTTC. The rearrangement links TRBV28 to TRBJ2-7; perhaps TRBD2 as D (6 bases). The V end lost 10 bases, the J end lost 3 bases, and 19 bases lay between the germline ends. The CDR3 has 14 residues. The germline V gene has CDR1 MDHEN and CDR2 SYDVKM.

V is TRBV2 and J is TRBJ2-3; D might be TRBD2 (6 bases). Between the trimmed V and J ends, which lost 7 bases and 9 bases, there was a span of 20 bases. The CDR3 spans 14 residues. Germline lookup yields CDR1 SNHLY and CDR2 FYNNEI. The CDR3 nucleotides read TGTGCCAGCAATTTTCGGGCTAGCGTAGACACGCAGTATTTT. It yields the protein CASNFRASVDTQYF.

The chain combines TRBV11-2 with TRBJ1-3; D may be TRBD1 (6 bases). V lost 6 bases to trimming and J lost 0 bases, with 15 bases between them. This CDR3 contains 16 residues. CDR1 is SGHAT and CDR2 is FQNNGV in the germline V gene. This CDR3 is CASSPSTGFSGNTIYF. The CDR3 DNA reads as TGTGCCAGCAGTCCGTCGACAGGTTTCTCTGGAAACACCATATATTTT.

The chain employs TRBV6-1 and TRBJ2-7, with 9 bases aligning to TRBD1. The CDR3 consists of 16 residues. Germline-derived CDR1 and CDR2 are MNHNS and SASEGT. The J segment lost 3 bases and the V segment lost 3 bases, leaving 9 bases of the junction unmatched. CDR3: CASSEIPGQGYYEQYF. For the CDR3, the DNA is TGTGCCAGCAGTGAGATCCCGGGACAGGGATACTACGAGCAGTACTTC.

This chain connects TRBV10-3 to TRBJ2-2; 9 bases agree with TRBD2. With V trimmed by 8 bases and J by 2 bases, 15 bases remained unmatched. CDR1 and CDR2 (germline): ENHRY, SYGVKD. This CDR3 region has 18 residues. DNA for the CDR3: TGTGCCATCTCAGAAGGAAGGCGGGAGGGCCCCAACACCGGGGAGCTGTTTTTT. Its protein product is CAISEGRREGPNTGELFF.

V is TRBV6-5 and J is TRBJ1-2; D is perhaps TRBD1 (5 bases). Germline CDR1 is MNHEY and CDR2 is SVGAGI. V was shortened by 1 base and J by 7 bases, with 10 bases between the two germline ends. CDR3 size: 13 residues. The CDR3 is CASSYFTGGGYTF. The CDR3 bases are TGTGCCAGCAGTTACTTCACAGGCGGTGGCTACACCTTC.

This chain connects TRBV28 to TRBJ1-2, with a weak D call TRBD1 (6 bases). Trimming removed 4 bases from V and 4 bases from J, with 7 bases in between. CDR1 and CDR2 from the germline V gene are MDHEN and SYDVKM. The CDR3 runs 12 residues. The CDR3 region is CASSWTVYGYTF. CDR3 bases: TGTGCCAGCAGTTGGACAGTCTATGGCTACACCTTC.

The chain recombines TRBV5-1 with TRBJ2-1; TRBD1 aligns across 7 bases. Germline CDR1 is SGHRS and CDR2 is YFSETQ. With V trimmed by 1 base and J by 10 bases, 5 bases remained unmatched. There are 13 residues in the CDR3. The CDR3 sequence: CASSLSWDSEQFF. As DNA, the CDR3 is TGCGCCAGCAGCTTGTCTTGGGACAGCGAGCAGTTCTTC.

This chain's CDR3 is CASRVGETQYF. The CDR3 region has the DNA TGTGCCAGCAGGGTCGGAGAGACCCAGTACTTC. The chain carries TRBV6-1 and TRBJ2-5; D gene unclear. Germline loops: CDR1 MNHNS, CDR2 SASEGT. CDR3 size: 11 residues. V was shortened by 6 bases and J by 4 bases, with 6 bases between the two germline ends.

In nucleotides, the CDR3 is TGCGCCAGCAGCTTTCTGGAAAAGAACACCGGGGAGCTGTTTTTT. It specifies CASSFLEKNTGELFF. The V and J genes are TRBV5-1 and TRBJ2-2; D is uncertain. Trimming took 2 bases from V and 1 from J, leaving 9 bases between them. The germline V gene has CDR1 SGHRS and CDR2 YFSETQ. The CDR3 is 15 residues long. Using reference TRBV5-1 and TRBJ2-2 for the parts outside the CDR3, the full variable domain is KAGVTQTPRYLIKTRGQQVTLSCSPISGHRSVSWYQQTPGQGLQFLFEYFSETQRNKGNFPGRFSGRQFSNSRSEMNVSTLELGDSALYLCASSFLEKNTGELFFGEGSRLTVL.

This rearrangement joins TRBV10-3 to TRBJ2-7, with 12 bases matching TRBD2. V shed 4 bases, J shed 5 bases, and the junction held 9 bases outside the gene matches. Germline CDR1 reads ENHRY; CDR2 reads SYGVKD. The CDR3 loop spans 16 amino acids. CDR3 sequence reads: CAISAGLAGPGHEQYF. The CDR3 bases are TGTGCCATCAGTGCGGGACTAGCGGGCCCCGGGCACGAGCAGTACTTC.

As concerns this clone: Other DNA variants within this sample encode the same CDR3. CDR3 region: CASSQDPSSYEQYF. CDR3 bases: TGCGCCAGCAGCCAAGACCCTAGCTCCTACGAGCAGTACTTC. This chain uses TRBV4-3 with TRBJ2-7, with D unresolved. The germline CDR1 and CDR2 sequences are LGHNA and YSLEER. There are 14 residues in the CDR3. Trimming pared 0 bases from V and 0 bases from J, leaving 6 bases between.

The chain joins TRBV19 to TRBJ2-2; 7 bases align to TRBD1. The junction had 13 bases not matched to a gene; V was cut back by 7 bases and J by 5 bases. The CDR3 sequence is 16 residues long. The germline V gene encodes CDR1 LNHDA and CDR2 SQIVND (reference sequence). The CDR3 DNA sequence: TGTGCCAGTACCCCCACCCGGGCAGGGGGTACCGGGGAGCTGTTTTTT. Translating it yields CASTPTRAGGTGELFF.

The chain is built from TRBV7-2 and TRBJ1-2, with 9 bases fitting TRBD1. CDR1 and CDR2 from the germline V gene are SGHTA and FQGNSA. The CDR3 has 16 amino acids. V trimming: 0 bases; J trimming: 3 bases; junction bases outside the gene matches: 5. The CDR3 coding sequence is TGTGCCAGCAGCTTAGCCGGGACAGGGACACACTATGGCTACACCTTC. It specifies CASSLAGTGTHYGYTF.

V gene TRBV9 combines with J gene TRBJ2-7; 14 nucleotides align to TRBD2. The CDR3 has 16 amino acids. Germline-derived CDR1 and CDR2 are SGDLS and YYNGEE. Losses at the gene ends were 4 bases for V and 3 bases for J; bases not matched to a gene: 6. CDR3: CASSPRLAGGHYEQYF. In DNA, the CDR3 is TGTGCCAGCAGCCCCCGACTAGCGGGAGGGCACTACGAGCAGTACTTC.

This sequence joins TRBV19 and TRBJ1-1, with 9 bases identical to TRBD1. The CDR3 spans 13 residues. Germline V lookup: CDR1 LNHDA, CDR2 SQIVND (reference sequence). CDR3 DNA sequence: TGTGCGACCTACCCGCTAGGGACAGGGATGACTTTCTTT. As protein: CATYPLGTGMTFF.

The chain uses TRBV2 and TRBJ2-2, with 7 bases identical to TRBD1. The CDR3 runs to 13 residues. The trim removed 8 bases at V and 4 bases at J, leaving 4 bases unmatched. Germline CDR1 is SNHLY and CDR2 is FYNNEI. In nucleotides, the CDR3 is TGTGCCAGCGAGGGGGCGGGCACCGGGGAGCTGTTTTTT. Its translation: CASEGAGTGELFF.

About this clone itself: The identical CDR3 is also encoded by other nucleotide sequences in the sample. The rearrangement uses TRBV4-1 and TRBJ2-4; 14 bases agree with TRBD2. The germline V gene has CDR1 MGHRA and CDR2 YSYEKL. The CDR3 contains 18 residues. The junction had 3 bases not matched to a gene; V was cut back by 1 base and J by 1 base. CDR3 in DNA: TGCGCCAGCAGCCAAGGACTAGCGGGAGGGCTGGCCAAAAACATTCAGTACTTC. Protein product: CASSQGLAGGLAKNIQYF.